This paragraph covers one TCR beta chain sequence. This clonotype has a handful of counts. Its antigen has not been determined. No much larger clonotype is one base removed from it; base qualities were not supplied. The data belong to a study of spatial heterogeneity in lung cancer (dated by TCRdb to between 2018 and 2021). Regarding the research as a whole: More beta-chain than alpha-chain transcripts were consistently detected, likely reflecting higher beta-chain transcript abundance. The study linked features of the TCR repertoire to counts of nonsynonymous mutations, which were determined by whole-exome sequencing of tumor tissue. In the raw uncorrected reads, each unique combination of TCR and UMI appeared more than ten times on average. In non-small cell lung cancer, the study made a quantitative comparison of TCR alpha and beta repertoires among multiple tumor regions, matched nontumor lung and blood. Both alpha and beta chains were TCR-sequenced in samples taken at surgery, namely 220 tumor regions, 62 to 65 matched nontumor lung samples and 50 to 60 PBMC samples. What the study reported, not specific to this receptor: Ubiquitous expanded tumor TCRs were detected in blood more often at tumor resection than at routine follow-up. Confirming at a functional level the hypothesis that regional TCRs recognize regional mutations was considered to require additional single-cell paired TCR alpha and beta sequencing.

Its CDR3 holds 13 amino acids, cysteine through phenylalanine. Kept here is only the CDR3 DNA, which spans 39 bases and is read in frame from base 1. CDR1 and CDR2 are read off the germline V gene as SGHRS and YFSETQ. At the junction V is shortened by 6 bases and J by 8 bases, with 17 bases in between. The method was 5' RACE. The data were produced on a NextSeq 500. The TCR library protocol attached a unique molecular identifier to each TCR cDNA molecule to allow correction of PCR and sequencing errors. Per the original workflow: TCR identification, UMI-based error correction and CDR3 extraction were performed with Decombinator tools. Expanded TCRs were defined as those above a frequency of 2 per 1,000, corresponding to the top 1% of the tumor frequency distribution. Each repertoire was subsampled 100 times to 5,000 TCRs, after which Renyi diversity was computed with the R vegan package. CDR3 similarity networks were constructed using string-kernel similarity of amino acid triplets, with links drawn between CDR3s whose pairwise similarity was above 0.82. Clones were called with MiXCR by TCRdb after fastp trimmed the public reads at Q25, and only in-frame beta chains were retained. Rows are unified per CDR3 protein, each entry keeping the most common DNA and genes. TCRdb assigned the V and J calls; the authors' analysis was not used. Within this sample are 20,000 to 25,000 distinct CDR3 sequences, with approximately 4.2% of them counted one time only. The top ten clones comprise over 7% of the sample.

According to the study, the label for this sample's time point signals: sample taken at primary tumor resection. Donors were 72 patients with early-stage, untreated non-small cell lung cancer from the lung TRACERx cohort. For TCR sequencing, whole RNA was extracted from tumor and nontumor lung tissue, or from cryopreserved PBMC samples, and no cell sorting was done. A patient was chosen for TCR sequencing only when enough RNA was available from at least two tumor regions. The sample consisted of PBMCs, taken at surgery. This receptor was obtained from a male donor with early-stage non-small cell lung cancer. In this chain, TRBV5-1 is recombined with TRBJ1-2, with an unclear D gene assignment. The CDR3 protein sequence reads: CASNGGQLEGYTF. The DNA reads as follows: TGCGCCAGCAACGGAGGCCAACTTGAGGGCTACACCTTC.